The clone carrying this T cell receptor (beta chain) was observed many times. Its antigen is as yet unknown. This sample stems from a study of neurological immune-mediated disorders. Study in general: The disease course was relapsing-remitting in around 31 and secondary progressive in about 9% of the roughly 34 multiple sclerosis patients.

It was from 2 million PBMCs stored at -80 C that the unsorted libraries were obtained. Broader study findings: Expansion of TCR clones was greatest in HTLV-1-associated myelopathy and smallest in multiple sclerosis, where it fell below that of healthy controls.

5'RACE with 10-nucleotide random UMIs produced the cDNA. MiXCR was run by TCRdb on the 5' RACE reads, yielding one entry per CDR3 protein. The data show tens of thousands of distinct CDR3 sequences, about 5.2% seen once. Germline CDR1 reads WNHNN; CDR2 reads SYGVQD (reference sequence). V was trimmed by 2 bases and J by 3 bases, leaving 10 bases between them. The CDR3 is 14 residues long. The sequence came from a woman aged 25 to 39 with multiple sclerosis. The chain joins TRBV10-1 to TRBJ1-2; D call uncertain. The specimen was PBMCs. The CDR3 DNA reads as TGCGCCAGCAGTGAGACTACCCAGGACTATGGCTACACCTTC. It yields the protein CASSETTQDYGYTF.